These 26 T cell receptor beta chains were all obtained from the same sample, sequenced in a study of technical replicates of blood from four donors (dated by TCRdb to 2015 to 2018). Receptor amplification or capture employed the immunoSEQ multiplex PCR assay. This immuneACCESS table, as held by TCRdb, lists in-frame sequences with V and J called but not all clones. Of the missing ones, under half trace to an unresolved V gene in checked studies; the others have no known cause. The sample includes 56,000 or so clones, with over 90% observed a single time. The ten largest account for 2.5% to 4% of the sample. Sequencing was carried out using PBMCs. The receptors stem from a human donor in good health. Some clones in this sample may be carry-over from other donors' samples.

The CDR3: CASSRAGDTQYF. In DNA form, the CDR3 reads TGTGCCAGTAGTAGGGCGGGAGATACGCAGTATTTT. The rearrangement links TRBV19 to TRBJ2-3; perhaps TRBD2 as D (5 bases). This CDR3 region has 12 residues. From germline, CDR1 is LNHDA and CDR2 SQIVND (reference sequence). The V end was cut by 4 bases, the J end by 5 bases, with 7 bases between.

V is TRBV10-3 and J is TRBJ1-2; TRBD1 matches at 9 bases. There are 14 residues in the CDR3. Germline trimming cut 7 bases from V and 6 bases from J; bases unmatched to any gene: 9. Per the germline V gene, CDR1 is ENHRY and CDR2 is SYGVKD. This CDR3 reads CAITGTGKRDGYTF. CDR3 nucleotides: TGTGCCATCACCGGGACAGGGAAACGGGATGGCTACACCTTC.

The V and J genes are TRBV6-5 and TRBJ1-3; possibly TRBD1 for D (6 bases). This CDR3 has 15 residues. The V end lost 5 bases, the J end lost 0 bases, and 11 bases lay between the germline ends. Looked up from germline, CDR1 is MNHEY and CDR2 is SVGAGI. Written as DNA, the CDR3 is TGTGCCAGCAGTCTAGGGGGTTTCTCTGGAAACACCATATATTTT. Translated, it gives CASSLGGFSGNTIYF.

This chain joins TRBV5-1 and TRBJ1-2; D is perhaps TRBD1 (5 bases). CDR1 is SGHRS and CDR2 is YFSETQ in the germline V gene. V lost 7 bases, J lost 3 bases, and 19 bases lay in between. This CDR3 spans 15 amino acids. The CDR3 sequence is CASHPAGGLYYGYTF. The CDR3 DNA is TGCGCCAGCCACCCGGCGGGGGGATTGTACTATGGCTACACCTTC.

Only one count was recorded for this clone. The V and J genes are TRBV4-2 and TRBJ2-1; 14 nucleotides agree with TRBD2. CDR1 is LGHNA and CDR2 is YNFKEQ in the germline V gene. V trimming: 1 base; J trimming: 0 bases; junction bases outside the gene matches: 5. CDR3 length: 19 residues. The CDR3 sequence: CASSQAQGTSGSSYNEQFF. As DNA, the CDR3 is TGTGCCAGCAGCCAAGCTCAGGGGACTAGCGGGAGCTCCTACAATGAGCAGTTCTTC.

This chain connects TRBV9 to TRBJ2-7; 8 nucleotides align to TRBD2. Per germline, CDR1 SGDLS and CDR2 YYNGEE. This CDR3 is built from 14 residues. V lost 2 bases and J lost 2; bases outside the gene matches: 3. The CDR3 DNA follows: TGTGCCAGCAGCGTCGCGGGAGGAACCTACGAGCAGTACTTC. Its translation: CASSVAGGTYEQYF. Variable domain in full (rest from reference TRBV9 and TRBJ2-7): DSGVTQTPKHLITATGQRVTLRCSPRSGDLSVYWYQQSLDQGLQFLIQYYNGEERAKGNILERFSAQQFPDLHSELNLSSLELGDSALYFCASSVAGGTYEQYFGPGTRLTVT.

This chain uses TRBV7-2 with TRBJ1-2; the D gene is possibly TRBD1 (6 bases). Germline CDR1 SGHTA, CDR2 FQGNSA. V was cut by 4 bases and J by 3 bases, with 9 bases left in between. The CDR3 covers 13 residues. The CDR3 nucleotides are TGTGCCAGCAGCTCTGACAGGCACTATGGCTACACCTTC. Protein product: CASSSDRHYGYTF.

V gene TRBV5-1 combines with J gene TRBJ2-1, with D perhaps TRBD2 (7 bases). The CDR3 has 15 amino acids. The V gene lost 4 bases and the J gene lost 3 bases, with 14 bases spanning the gap. Germline assignment: CDR1 SGHRS and CDR2 YFSETQ. The CDR3 spells CASSPQGTNYNEQFF. The CDR3, as DNA: TGCGCCAGCAGCCCGCAGGGGACTAACTACAATGAGCAGTTCTTC.

The rearrangement uses TRBV5-1 and TRBJ2-7; 10 bases line up with TRBD2. The V gene end was trimmed by 2 bases and the J gene end by 5 bases; junction bases not matched to a gene: 10. Looked up from germline, CDR1 is SGHRS and CDR2 is YFSETQ. The length of the CDR3 is 16 residues. CDR3 coding DNA: TGCGCCAGCAGCTTCGGGAGTAGCGGGGGGTTTAACGAGCAGTACTTC. It yields the protein CASSFGSSGGFNEQYF.

This sequence joins TRBV14 and TRBJ1-6; 7 nucleotides align to TRBD1. There are 16 residues in the CDR3. Per germline, CDR1 SGHDN and CDR2 FVKESK. V shed 4 bases and J 7 bases; nucleotides not matched to a gene: 10. CDR3 loop: CASSPYTGTANSPLHF. For the CDR3, the DNA is TGTGCCAGCAGCCCGTACACCGGGACAGCAAATTCACCCCTCCACTTT. Full variable domain (rest looked up from reference TRBV14 and TRBJ1-6): EAGVTQFPSHSVIEKGQTVTLRCDPISGHDNLYWYRRVMGKEIKFLLHFVKESKQDESGMPNNRFLAERTGGTYSTLKVQPAELEDSGVYFCASSPYTGTANSPLHFGNGTRLTVT.

V usage is TRBV5-4 and J usage is TRBJ2-7; D perhaps matches TRBD1 (5 bases). Between the trimmed V and J ends, which lost 0 bases and 0 bases, there was a span of 13 bases. The CDR3 has 16 amino acids. CDR1 and CDR2 (germline): SGHNT, YYREEE (reference sequence). The CDR3 protein is CASSLGGRASSYEQYF. Written as DNA, the CDR3 is TGTGCCAGCAGCTTGGGGGGCAGGGCCAGCTCCTACGAGCAGTACTTC.

The V and J genes are TRBV19 and TRBJ2-1; 9 bases align to TRBD1. The CDR3 runs to 17 residues. Losses at the gene ends were 0 bases for V and 1 base for J; bases not matched to a gene: 4. Germline V lookup: CDR1 LNHDA, CDR2 SQIVND (reference sequence). This CDR3 is CASSIDRGTGSYNEQFF. The CDR3 bases are TGTGCCAGTAGTATAGATCGAGGGACAGGGTCCTACAATGAGCAGTTCTTC. Full variable domain (remainder filled in from reference TRBV19 and TRBJ2-1): DGGITQSPKYLFRKEGQNVTLSCEQNLNHDAMYWYRQDPGQGLRLIYYSQIVNDFQKGDIAEGYSVSREKKESFPLTVTSAQKNPTAFYLCASSIDRGTGSYNEQFFGPGTRLTVL.

The chain employs TRBV9 and TRBJ1-6; 9 nucleotides agree with TRBD1. The CDR3 runs 15 residues. Germline lookup yields CDR1 SGDLS and CDR2 YYNGEE. V gave up 3 bases and J gave up 9 bases; unmatched junction bases: 7. The CDR3 DNA reads as TGTGCCAGCAGCGCTATGGGACAGGGAGCTTCACCCCTCCACTTT. Protein product: CASSAMGQGASPLHF.

V gene TRBV4-3 combines with J gene TRBJ2-3; 7 bases agree with TRBD1. Losses at the gene ends were 0 bases for V and 3 bases for J; bases not matched to a gene: 3. The CDR3 consists of 15 residues. Germline V gives CDR1 LGHNA, CDR2 YSLEER. The CDR3 protein is CASSQDPTGTDTQYF. The CDR3 nucleotides read TGCGCCAGCAGCCAAGACCCGACAGGGACAGATACGCAGTATTTT.

This sequence joins TRBV6-1 and TRBJ2-6; 7 bases match TRBD2. The trim removed 7 bases at V and 2 bases at J, leaving 5 bases unmatched. The CDR3 runs to 15 residues. Germline V lookup: CDR1 MNHNS, CDR2 SASEGT. CDR3 in DNA: TGTGCCAGCACCCGGGGGACTACTGGGGCCAACGTCCTGACTTTC. This sequence encodes CASTRGTTGANVLTF.

This clone came up once. V is TRBV5-6 and J is TRBJ2-5; TRBD1 agrees at 8 bases. V lost 2 bases to trimming and J lost 3 bases; unmatched junction nucleotides: 9. Germline V gene data show CDR1 as SGHDT and CDR2 as YYEEEE. The CDR3 has 16 amino acids. The CDR3 coding sequence is TGTGCCAGCAGCTTCGGGACAGGCGGGATTAAAGAGACCCAGTACTTC. Translating it yields CASSFGTGGIKETQYF.

The chain employs TRBV19 and TRBJ1-5, with 8 bases identical to TRBD1. Germline loops: CDR1 LNHDA, CDR2 SQIVND (reference sequence). With V trimmed by 4 bases and J by 4 bases, 3 bases remained unmatched. The CDR3 is 14 amino acids. The CDR3 sequence: CASSTTGDNQPQHF. CDR3 coding DNA: TGTGCCAGTAGTACGACAGGGGATAATCAGCCCCAGCATTTT.

The rearrangement uses TRBV4-2 and TRBJ2-7, with D possibly being TRBD2 (6 bases). CDR1 and CDR2 (germline): LGHNA, YNFKEQ. V lost 0 bases to trimming and J lost 2 bases, with 11 bases between them. The CDR3 extends over 15 amino acids. CDR3 sequence: CASSQDSGVAYEQYF. Here the CDR3 DNA reads TGTGCCAGCAGCCAAGATTCGGGGGTCGCCTACGAGCAGTACTTC.

The chain joins TRBV7-8 to TRBJ2-1; possible D gene TRBD1, 5 bases. Germline assignment: CDR1 SGHVS and CDR2 FQNEAQ. V was pared by 5 bases and J by 5 bases, with 22 bases between. The CDR3 runs 17 residues. This chain's CDR3 is CASSPPSSPGRNNEQFF. CDR3 bases: TGTGCCAGCAGCCCTCCCTCGTCCCCAGGGCGAAACAATGAGCAGTTCTTC. The entire variable domain, with the rest obtained from reference TRBV7-8 and TRBJ2-1, is as follows: GAGVSQSPRYKVAKRGQDVALRCDPISGHVSLFWYQQALGQGPEFLTYFQNEAQLDKSGLPSDRFFAERPEGSVSTLKIQRTQQEDSAVYLCASSPPSSPGRNNEQFFGPGTRLTVL.

The chain recombines TRBV29-1 with TRBJ2-1, with 8 bases aligning to TRBD2. Germline CDR1 is SQVTM and CDR2 is ANQGSEA. The CDR3 has 11 residues. The V gene end was trimmed by 6 bases and the J gene end by 12 bases; junction bases not matched to a gene: 7. This CDR3 is CSVLSGSGQFF. DNA of the CDR3: TGCAGCGTCCTAAGCGGGAGTGGGCAGTTCTTC.

The chain carries TRBV6-5 and TRBJ1-1; D unclear. CDR3 length: 15 amino acids. V lost 2 bases and J 4 bases, leaving 14 bases between the germline ends. The germline V gene encodes CDR1 MNHEY and CDR2 SVGAGI. The chain's CDR3 is CASSYALGPGTEAFF. DNA for the CDR3: TGTGCCAGCAGTTACGCCCTTGGGCCCGGCACTGAAGCTTTCTTT.

This chain joins TRBV15 and TRBJ1-2, with D possibly matching TRBD1 (6 bases). The CDR3 consists of 15 residues. Germline V gene lookup returns CDR1 LNHNV and CDR2 YYDKDF (reference sequence). The germline V and J ends were trimmed by 5 bases and 3 bases, with 16 bases remaining between them. The CDR3 here is CATSLDRSIYYGYTF. The DNA for the CDR3 is TGTGCCACCAGCCTAGACAGGTCGATTTACTATGGCTACACCTTC.

This clone was found once. V gene TRBV4-2 combines with J gene TRBJ2-3; 12 positions agree with TRBD2. CDR1 LGHNA and CDR2 YNFKEQ come from the germline V gene. The CDR3 is 16 amino acids. V shed 3 bases and J 6 bases; nucleotides not matched to a gene: 7. The CDR3 region has the DNA TGTGCCAGCAGCCAGTCTCTAGCGGGGGGGCTGGATACGCAGTATTTT. As protein: CASSQSLAGGLDTQYF.

This clone appeared once. This rearrangement joins TRBV4-1 to TRBJ1-5; weak D call: TRBD1 (5 bases). The CDR3 totals 13 residues. Germline CDR1 reads MGHRA; CDR2 reads YSYEKL. Trimming removed 3 bases from V and 5 bases from J, with 8 bases in between. This CDR3 is CASSQQGYQPQHF. For the CDR3, the DNA is TGCGCCAGCAGCCAGCAGGGTTATCAGCCCCAGCATTTT.

This chain uses TRBV18 with TRBJ1-2, with unresolved D. This CDR3 is 13 amino acids long. Germline V gene lookup returns CDR1 KGHSH and CDR2 LQKENI. Between the trimmed V and J ends, which lost 3 bases and 3 bases, there was a span of 8 bases. CDR3 residues: CASSPGIDYGYTF. CDR3 nucleotide sequence: TGTGCCAGCTCACCCGGGATCGACTATGGCTACACCTTC.

The chain carries TRBV7-2 and TRBJ2-6; a weak D match, TRBD2 (5 bases). Trimming stripped 3 bases from V and 2 bases from J, with 8 bases between. The CDR3 has 15 residues. Germline CDR1 and CDR2: SGHTA and FQGNSA. In DNA form, the CDR3 reads TGTGCCAGCAGCTTCGGAGGAACTGGGGCCAACGTCCTGACTTTC. Protein: CASSFGGTGANVLTF.